The clone carrying this T cell receptor (beta chain) was counted many times. Its antigen remains unidentified. This sample stems from a study of shared clonotypes between healthy human individuals. Study-level information: The plates for each donor numbered three CD4 naive, three CD4 memory, two CD8 naive and one CD8 memory.

Only in-frame clones appear in the TCRdb table, and some are missing; sequencing was by immunoSEQ multiplex PCR. The table lists hundreds of thousands of clones, 74% of them singletons, with over 1.5% in the top ten. Germline values: CDR1 LNHDA, CDR2 SQIVND (reference sequence). The CDR3 extends over 15 amino acids. V was clipped by 4 bases and J by 7 bases; unmatched bases: 6. Study-level findings and limits: In a handful of donors, about 5% of naive CD4 clonotypes appeared in common.

Partitioning of CD4+ cells yielded a CD45RA+ naive subset and a CD45RA-negative memory subset. This sequence joins TRBV19 and TRBJ2-2; 10 nucleotides match TRBD1. The material sequenced was memory CD4+ T cells sorted from blood. The subset denotes: CD45RA-negative fraction. This TCR was sampled from a woman under 40 in good health. The CDR3 region has the DNA TGTGCCAGTAGTAAGGGACAGGGGCGTTTCGGGGAGCTGTTTTTT. This encodes CASSKGQGRFGELFF.